This TCR beta chain stems from a study of blood T cell repertoires in COVID-19 (TCRdb year 2020). Regarding the study in general: The collaborator samples originated in the United States, Italy and Spain and spanned the acute and convalescent phases of COVID-19. Subjects who had been exposed to COVID-19, were actively infected with it, or had recovered from it provided the deeply sampled blood TCRbeta repertoires that made up the dataset. The samples were drawn from two sources: the first 160 participants of the ongoing ImmuneRACE study, and 1,000 to 1,500 subjects contributed by 6 global collaborators. HLA class I and class II types, where available, came from metadata supplied by the sample provider rather than from assay-based typing. The repertoires were made available in a free public database intended to serve as a resource for research on the immune response to SARS-CoV-2. Nearly every sample came with metadata listing a de-identified subject ID, COVID-19 status, age in years and sex. The prospective study material was composed of cDNA or gDNA derived from T cells, B-cell-depleted T cells, or PBMCs.

A word on this clone: It has no known antigen specificity. No much larger clone exists at a distance of one base, and base qualities are not known.

Whole blood was collected in K2EDTA tubes by collaborating institutions according to the institutions' own protocols. For TCRbeta analysis, collaborators shipped samples in one of three forms: frozen whole blood, isolated PBMCs, or DNA extracted from either of those sample types. TCRbeta CDR3 regions were amplified from genomic DNA by means of the immunoSEQ Assay, a bias-controlled multiplex PCR. The authors processed their data as follows. Within the assay, amplification of reference gene primers was used to estimate how many nucleated cells each sample contained. To quantify the absolute abundance of each unique TCRbeta CDR3 rearrangement, sequence reads were collapsed and filtered. Productive Simpson clonality was computed per sample as the square root of Simpson's diversity index over productive rearrangements. Imported from immuneACCESS, the table was reduced by TCRdb to in-frame sequences with V and J called. These copies leave out some clones; in studies compared against another copy, an unresolved V gene accounts for under half, and the cause of the remainder is not known. V and J calls and clone size are given by that table; D and trimming were obtained from the DNA. The sample includes about 80,000 clones, with approximately 79% observed a single time. Of the sample, roughly 15% is held by the ten largest clones.

Paper-wide results and their limitations: The quantity of clinical and demographic metadata differed by source and by participant and was supplied without curation.

The sequenced sample consisted of peripheral blood. The TCR was taken from a man aged 65 to 85 with active or convalescent COVID-19.

The encoded CDR3 is CASSLQGSQETQYF. In nucleotides, the sequence is TGTGCCAGCAGCTTACAGGGCTCTCAAGAGACCCAGTACTTC. The rearrangement combines TRBV5-6 with TRBJ2-5, and perhaps TRBD1 as D gene, on 6 matching bases. CDR1 SGHDT and CDR2 YYEEEE are derived from the germline V gene. From its cysteine to its phenylalanine, the CDR3 spans 14 amino acids. The DNA shown is the 42-base CDR3, in frame from base 1. V and J are truncated by 2 bases and 2 bases respectively, leaving an intervening sequence of 10 bases.